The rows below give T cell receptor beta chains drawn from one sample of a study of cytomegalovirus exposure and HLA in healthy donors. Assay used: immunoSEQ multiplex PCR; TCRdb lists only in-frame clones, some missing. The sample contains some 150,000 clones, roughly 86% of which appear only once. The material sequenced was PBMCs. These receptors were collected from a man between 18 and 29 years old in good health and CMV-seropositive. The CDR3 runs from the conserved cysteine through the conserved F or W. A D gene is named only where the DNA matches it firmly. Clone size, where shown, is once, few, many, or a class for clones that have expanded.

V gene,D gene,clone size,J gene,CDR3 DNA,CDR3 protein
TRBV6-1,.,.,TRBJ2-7,TGTGCCAGCCTCAGGGGAACCTACGAGCAGTACTTC,CASLRGTYEQYF
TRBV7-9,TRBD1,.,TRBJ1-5,TGTGCCAGCAGCAGTACCGGGACAGGCGGCAATCAGCCCCAGCATTTT,CASSSTGTGGNQPQHF
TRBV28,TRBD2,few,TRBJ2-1,TGTGCCAGCAGTGTGACTAGCGGTAATGAGCAGTTCTTC,CASSVTSGNEQFF
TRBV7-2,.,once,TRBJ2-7,TGTGCCAGCAACCTTGGTGCAGGGGTCTACGAGCAGTACTTC,CASNLGAGVYEQYF
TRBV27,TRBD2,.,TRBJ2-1,TGTGCCAGCACTAGCGGGAGGGCCCCAACGTTCTTC,CASTSGRAPTFF
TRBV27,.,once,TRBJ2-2,TGTGCCAGCGGGCGTACCTTCCTCAACACCGGGGAGCTGTTTTTT,CASGRTFLNTGELFF
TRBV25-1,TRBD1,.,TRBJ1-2,TGTGCCAGCAGTTCACAGGGGGTACGGTATGGCTACACCTTC,CASSSQGVRYGYTF
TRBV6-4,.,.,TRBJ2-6,TGTGCCAGTGCCCGGGGGGCGGACTCTGGGGCCAACGTCCTGACTTTC,CASARGADSGANVLTF
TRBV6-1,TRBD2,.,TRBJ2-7,TGTGCCAGCATGGAGCGGGGGGGCCTCCACGAGCAGTACTTC,CASMERGGLHEQYF
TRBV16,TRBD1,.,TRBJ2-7,TGTGCCAGCAGCCGAGGGACAGGGGCCGCCTACGAGCAGTACTTC,CASSRGTGAAYEQYF
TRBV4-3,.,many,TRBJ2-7,TGCGCCAGCAGCCAAGCTCTCGACAGTCCCAACGAGCAGTACTTC,CASSQALDSPNEQYF
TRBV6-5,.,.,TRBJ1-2,TGTGCCAGCAGGCAGACAACTAACTATGGCTACACCTTC,CASRQTTNYGYTF
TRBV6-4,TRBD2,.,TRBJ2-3,TGTGCCAGCATCAGGGAGTGGGCGGGGGGCCCGGATCGCACAGATACGCAGTATTTT,CASIREWAGGPDRTDTQYF
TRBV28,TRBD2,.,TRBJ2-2,TGTGCCGGCCGAAGCGGGAAACTTCCCACCGGGGAGCTGTTTTTT,CAGRSGKLPTGELFF
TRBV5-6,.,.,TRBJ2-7,TGTGCCAGCAGCGTTGGGGGCCCCGAGCAGTACTTC,CASSVGGPEQYF
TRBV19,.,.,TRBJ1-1,TGTGCCAGTACGGGGGGGATGAACACTGAAGCTTTCTTT,CASTGGMNTEAFF
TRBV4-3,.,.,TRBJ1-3,TGCGCCAGCAGCCAAGATGCGGCCGTCGCAGGAAACACCATATATTTT,CASSQDAAVAGNTIYF